A single sample gave rise to the 24 T cell receptor beta chains below, sequenced in a study of Graves' ophthalmopathy and Graves' hyperthyroidism. Amplification of TCR beta CDR3 regions used RNA transcripts. Following a first-round RT-PCR that used HTBI primers, a second-round multiplex PCR was carried out. Via MiXCR, TCRdb re-called the multiplex PCR reads, giving one row per CDR3 protein. Of about 230,000 distinct CDR3 sequences listed, around 50% are singletons. Sequencing input: peripheral blood. These receptors were taken from an adult man with Graves' ophthalmopathy.

The sample holds a few counts of this clonotype. This chain connects TRBV7-3 to TRBJ2-7, with D perhaps matching TRBD1 or TRBD2 (5 bases each). The CDR3 has 15 residues. Germline values: CDR1 SGHTA, CDR2 FQGTGA. V dropped 0 bases and J dropped 0 bases, with 9 bases sitting between them. The CDR3 protein is CASSLTPGPSYEQYF. Written as DNA, the CDR3 is TGTGCCAGCAGCTTAACCCCGGGGCCCTCCTACGAGCAGTACTTC.

In this sample, this clonotype turned up once. V is TRBV7-9 and J is TRBJ2-5; D is unresolved. The germline V and J ends were trimmed by 6 bases and 4 bases, with 12 bases remaining between them. Germline V gene data show CDR1 as SEHNR and CDR2 as FQNEAQ (reference sequence). The CDR3 runs 13 residues. CDR3 in amino acids: CASSFTVGETQYF. CDR3 DNA sequence: TGTGCCAGCAGTTTTACTGTCGGAGAGACCCAGTACTTC.

This sequence joins TRBV12-3 or TRBV12-4 and TRBJ1-5; D not resolved. Trimming removed 3 bases from V and 0 bases from J, with 9 bases in between. This CDR3 is built from 15 residues. The CDR3 region is CASSFNPYSNQPQHF. In nucleotides, the CDR3 is TGTGCCAGCAGTTTTAATCCCTATAGCAATCAGCCCCAGCATTTT.

The chain uses TRBV11-2 and TRBJ1-2; D remains unclear. The CDR3 spans 14 residues. CDR1 is SGHAT and CDR2 is FQNNGV in the germline V gene. The V end was cut by 5 bases, the J end by 6 bases, with 16 bases between. The CDR3 reads CASSPTRGEDGYTF. CDR3 in DNA: TGTGCCAGCAGCCCGACCCGGGGTGAGGATGGCTACACCTTC.

This clonotype was detected only a few times. V and J are TRBV20-1 and TRBJ2-7, with 9 bases that match TRBD1. The CDR3 extends over 15 amino acids. V lost 5 bases to trimming and J lost 4 bases; unmatched junction nucleotides: 12. Germline V lookup: CDR1 DFQATT, CDR2 SNEGSKA (reference sequence). The CDR3 reads CSALLFGTGKYEQYF. The CDR3 DNA reads TGCAGTGCTCTCCTATTCGGGACAGGGAAGTACGAGCAGTACTTC.

V is TRBV12-3 or TRBV12-4 and J is TRBJ1-1; D unresolved. V lost 7 bases to trimming and J lost 5 bases, with 20 bases between them. The CDR3 runs to 15 residues. The CDR3 bases are TGTGCCAGCACCCTTCGAGACCCAGTACAGACTGAAGCTTTCTTT. It encodes CASTLRDPVQTEAFF.

This clonotype has ten or more counts. This chain connects TRBV15 to TRBJ2-6, with D possibly matching TRBD2 (5 bases). The CDR3 loop spans 18 amino acids. Looked up from germline, CDR1 is LNHNV and CDR2 is YYDKDF (reference sequence). V was cut by 0 bases and J by 2 bases, with 14 bases left in between. The CDR3 DNA reads as TGTGCCACCAGCAGAGATCGGGAAACCTACGCTGGGGCCAACGTCCTGACTTTC. Translation: CATSRDRETYAGANVLTF.

The V call is TRBV15, the J call TRBJ2-2, with D tentatively TRBD2 (6 bases). The V gene lost 5 bases and the J gene lost 6 bases, with 16 bases spanning the gap. The CDR3 sequence is 15 residues long. The V gene's germline CDR1 is LNHNV and CDR2 YYDKDF (reference sequence). CDR3 residues: CATSGRYTSPGELFF. For the CDR3, the DNA is TGTGCCACCAGCGGACGGTACACTAGCCCCGGGGAGCTGTTTTTT.

The chain has TRBV7-8 and TRBJ1-1; weak D call: TRBD1 (5 bases). With 2 bases removed from V and 2 bases from J, the gap between germline ends came to 15 bases. CDR3 length equals 16 residues. The V gene's germline CDR1 is SGHVS and CDR2 FQNEAQ. DNA for the CDR3: TGTGCCAGCAGCTTACAGGGCCCCGGGGGAAACACTGAAGCTTTCTTT. As protein: CASSLQGPGGNTEAFF. The full variable domain, in which reference TRBV7-8 and TRBJ1-1 provide the parts outside the CDR3, is GAGVSQSPRYKVAKRGQDVALRCDPISGHVSLFWYQQALGQGPEFLTYFQNEAQLDKSGLPSDRFFAERPEGSVSTLKIQRTQQEDSAVYLCASSLQGPGGNTEAFFGQGTRLTVV.

This sequence joins TRBV7-8 and TRBJ2-7, with TRBD1 matching 11 bases. The CDR3 covers 15 residues. J lost 6 bases, V lost 3 bases, and 7 bases had no gene match. CDR1 SGHVS and CDR2 FQNEAQ come from the germline V gene. CDR3: CASSFSGTGGSEQYF. The CDR3 DNA reads TGTGCCAGCAGCTTCTCCGGGACAGGGGGGAGCGAGCAGTACTTC.

As for this clonotype: A much larger clone is a single base away; this may be a read error. The chain couples TRBV11-1 to TRBJ2-7; tentatively, D is TRBD1 (6 bases). The CDR3 sequence is 13 residues long. Germline assignment: CDR1 SGHAT and CDR2 FQDESV (reference sequence). CDR3 in amino acids: CATSQGLTYGQYF. The CDR3 bases are TGTGCCACTTCCCAGGGGTTAACCTACGGGCAGTACTTC.

Many counts were recorded for this clonotype. CDR3 sequence reads: CSARFRADQPQHF. In nucleotides, the CDR3 is TGCAGTGCTAGATTCAGGGCAGATCAGCCCCAGCATTTT. The chain is built from TRBV20-1 and TRBJ1-5, with D possibly matching TRBD1 (5 bases). Looked up from germline, CDR1 is DFQATT and CDR2 is SNEGSKA (reference sequence). The V end was cut by 2 bases, the J end by 5 bases, with 10 bases between. This CDR3 has 13 amino acids.

This clonotype was found a few times. This rearrangement joins TRBV11-3 to TRBJ2-1; no definite D call. The germline V and J ends were trimmed by 2 bases and 2 bases, with 7 bases remaining between them. This CDR3 contains 14 residues. Germline-derived CDR1 and CDR2 are SGHNT and YENEEA. This chain's CDR3 is CASSLIRPYNEQFF. The CDR3 coding sequence is TGTGCCAGCAGCTTAATTCGCCCCTACAATGAGCAGTTCTTC.

This clonotype was detected only a few times. This chain uses TRBV7-8 with TRBJ2-2; a weak D match, TRBD1 (5 bases). This CDR3 spans 16 amino acids. Germline assignment: CDR1 SGHVS and CDR2 FQNEAQ. Trimming shortened V by 7 bases and J by 1 base, and 16 bases separated the two germline ends. The DNA of the CDR3 is TGTGCCAGCAACCTACGATCTCAGGGGAACACCGGGGAGCTGTTTTTT. Translation gives CASNLRSQGNTGELFF.

This chain uses TRBV10-1 with TRBJ1-3; no clear D gene. The germline V and J ends were trimmed by 0 bases and 0 bases, with 6 bases remaining between them. This CDR3 comprises 15 residues. The germline gives CDR1 WNHNN, CDR2 SYGVQD (reference sequence). The CDR3 coding sequence is TGCGCCAGCAGTGAGTCATGGAGCTCTGGAAACACCATATATTTT. It encodes CASSESWSSGNTIYF.

This clonotype was found many times. The rearrangement uses TRBV2 and TRBJ2-5; D might be TRBD1 (5 bases). Trimming pared 6 bases from V and 5 bases from J, leaving 13 bases between. Per germline, CDR1 SNHLY and CDR2 FYNNEI. The CDR3 is 13 residues long. The CDR3 DNA sequence: TGTGCCAGCAGCCAGGGTTACCGGGAGACCCAGTACTTC. Translating gives CASSQGYRETQYF.

This clonotype was seen more than once but under ten times. The genes are TRBV7-8 and TRBJ2-2, with TRBD2 as a possible D gene (6 bases). The CDR3 has 14 amino acids. Trimming pared 5 bases from V and 0 bases from J, leaving 7 bases between. Germline V gene data show CDR1 as SGHVS and CDR2 as FQNEAQ. The chain's CDR3 is CASSRLANTGELFF. The CDR3 DNA follows: TGTGCCAGCAGCCGACTAGCGAACACCGGGGAGCTGTTTTTT.

The gene calls are TRBV2 and TRBJ1-1, with a tentative D call TRBD1 (5 bases). This CDR3 has 13 amino acids. Germline CDR1 reads SNHLY; CDR2 reads FYNNEI. The germline V and J ends were trimmed by 7 bases and 6 bases, with 15 bases remaining between them. CDR3 protein: CASKGVPASEAFF. The CDR3 DNA follows: TGTGCCAGCAAAGGGGTACCAGCGTCTGAAGCTTTCTTT.

V is TRBV2 and J is TRBJ2-2; 10 bases match TRBD2. CDR3 length: 15 amino acids. The V gene's germline CDR1 is SNHLY and CDR2 FYNNEI. V trimming: 2 bases; J trimming: 6 bases; junction bases outside the gene matches: 3. Here the CDR3 reads CASSERLAGAGELFF. CDR3 DNA sequence: TGTGCCAGCAGTGAAAGACTAGCGGGTGCCGGGGAGCTGTTTTTT.

The chain has TRBV11-2 and TRBJ2-7; weak D call: TRBD1 (5 bases). Germline values: CDR1 SGHAT, CDR2 FQNNGV. The CDR3 extends over 14 amino acids. Trimming removed 0 bases at V and 3 bases at J, with 9 bases between. In DNA form, the CDR3 reads TGTGCCAGCAGCTTAGAATGGGGCCTCTACGAGCAGTACTTC. Translating gives CASSLEWGLYEQYF.

This chain uses TRBV14 with TRBJ1-1; D gene unclear. Trimming removed 3 bases from V and 4 bases from J, with 9 bases in between. The CDR3 runs to 13 residues. The germline gives CDR1 SGHDN, CDR2 FVKESK. The CDR3 loop reads CASSHGVTTEAFF. The CDR3 DNA follows: TGTGCCAGCAGCCACGGAGTGACCACTGAAGCTTTCTTT.

This clonotype was found a few times. The chain carries TRBV9 and TRBJ2-6; no clear D gene. Trimming took 4 bases from V and 0 from J, leaving 14 bases between them. Germline CDR1 and CDR2: SGDLS and YYNGEE. The CDR3 covers 17 residues. The CDR3 loop is CASSTPVRVSGANVLTF. As DNA, the CDR3 is TGTGCCAGCAGCACCCCGGTTCGAGTCTCTGGGGCCAACGTCCTGACTTTC.

This clonotype was counted many times. The chain employs TRBV10-3 and TRBJ1-2; D is unresolved. Germline CDR1 and CDR2: ENHRY and SYGVKD. CDR3 length: 13 amino acids. V lost 0 bases and J 2 bases, leaving 4 bases between the germline ends. This chain's CDR3 is CAISESVNYGYTF. In nucleotides, the CDR3 is TGTGCCATCAGTGAGTCGGTCAACTATGGCTACACCTTC.

The chain recombines TRBV20-1 with TRBJ2-5, with TRBD1 matching 11 bases. V gave up 6 bases and J gave up 11 bases; unmatched junction bases: 14. The CDR3 is 14 amino acids. Germline V gene data show CDR1 as DFQATT and CDR2 as SNEGSKA (reference sequence). CDR3: CSATGTGGNYGQYF. CDR3 nucleotides: TGCAGTGCCACCGGGACAGGGGGTAACTACGGGCAGTACTTC.